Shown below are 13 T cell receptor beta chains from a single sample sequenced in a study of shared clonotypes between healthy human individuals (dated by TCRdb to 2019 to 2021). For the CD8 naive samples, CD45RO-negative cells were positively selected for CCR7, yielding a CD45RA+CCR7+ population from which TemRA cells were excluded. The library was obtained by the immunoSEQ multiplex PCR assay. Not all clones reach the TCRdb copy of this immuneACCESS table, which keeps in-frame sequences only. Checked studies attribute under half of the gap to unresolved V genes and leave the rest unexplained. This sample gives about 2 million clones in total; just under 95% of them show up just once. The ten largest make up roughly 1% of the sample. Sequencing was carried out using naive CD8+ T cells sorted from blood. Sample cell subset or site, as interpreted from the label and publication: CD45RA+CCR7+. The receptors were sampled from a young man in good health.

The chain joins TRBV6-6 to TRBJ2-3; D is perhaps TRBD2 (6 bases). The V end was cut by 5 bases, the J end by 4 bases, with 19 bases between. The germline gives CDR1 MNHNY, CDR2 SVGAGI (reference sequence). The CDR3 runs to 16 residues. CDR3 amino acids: CASSQPLREWPDTQYF. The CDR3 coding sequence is TGTGCCAGCAGTCAGCCCCTTCGGGAGTGGCCAGATACGCAGTATTTT.

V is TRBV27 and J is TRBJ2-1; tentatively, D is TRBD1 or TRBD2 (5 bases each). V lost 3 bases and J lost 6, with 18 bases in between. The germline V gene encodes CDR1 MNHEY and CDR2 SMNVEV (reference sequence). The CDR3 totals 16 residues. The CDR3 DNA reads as TGTGCCAGCAGTTTCGGGGCAGGACAATTCTCCAATGAGCAGTTCTTC. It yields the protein CASSFGAGQFSNEQFF.

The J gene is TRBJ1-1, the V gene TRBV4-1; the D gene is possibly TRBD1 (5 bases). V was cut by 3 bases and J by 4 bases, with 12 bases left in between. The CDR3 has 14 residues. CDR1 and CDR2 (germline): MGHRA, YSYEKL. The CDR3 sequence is CASSQAPGSTEAFF. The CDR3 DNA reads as TGCGCCAGCAGCCAGGCCCCAGGGAGCACTGAAGCTTTCTTT.

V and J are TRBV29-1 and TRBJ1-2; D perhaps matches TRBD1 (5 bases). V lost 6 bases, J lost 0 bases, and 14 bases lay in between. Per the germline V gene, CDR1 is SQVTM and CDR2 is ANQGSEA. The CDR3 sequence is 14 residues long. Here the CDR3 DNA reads TGCAGCGTCCAACCCAGGGACTCTAACTATGGCTACACCTTC. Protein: CSVQPRDSNYGYTF.

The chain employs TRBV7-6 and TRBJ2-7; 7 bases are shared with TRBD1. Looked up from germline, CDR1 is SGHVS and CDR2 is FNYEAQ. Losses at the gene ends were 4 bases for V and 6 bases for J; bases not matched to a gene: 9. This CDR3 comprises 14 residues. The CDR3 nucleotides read TGTGCCAGCAGCTCAAGAAACAGGGACAGCGAGCAGTACTTC. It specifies CASSSRNRDSEQYF.

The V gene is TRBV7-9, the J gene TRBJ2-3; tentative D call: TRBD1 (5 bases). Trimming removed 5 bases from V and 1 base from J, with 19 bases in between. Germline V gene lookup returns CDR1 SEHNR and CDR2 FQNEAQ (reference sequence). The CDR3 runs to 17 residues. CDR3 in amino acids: CASSPHARVQGTDTQYF. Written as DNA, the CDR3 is TGTGCCAGCAGCCCACACGCCCGCGTACAGGGCACAGATACGCAGTATTTT.

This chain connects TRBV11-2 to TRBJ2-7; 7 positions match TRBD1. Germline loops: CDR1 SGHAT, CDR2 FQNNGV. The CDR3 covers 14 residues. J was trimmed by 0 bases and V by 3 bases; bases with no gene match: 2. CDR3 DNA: TGTGCCAGCAGCTTTACAGGGGTCTCCTACGAGCAGTACTTC. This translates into CASSFTGVSYEQYF.

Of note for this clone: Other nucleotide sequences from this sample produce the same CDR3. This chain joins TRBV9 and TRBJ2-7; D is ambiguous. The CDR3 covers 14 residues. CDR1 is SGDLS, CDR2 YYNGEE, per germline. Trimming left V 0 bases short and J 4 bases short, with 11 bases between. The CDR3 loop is CASSVGGVGYEQYF. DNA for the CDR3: TGTGCCAGCAGCGTAGGGGGTGTGGGATACGAGCAGTACTTC.

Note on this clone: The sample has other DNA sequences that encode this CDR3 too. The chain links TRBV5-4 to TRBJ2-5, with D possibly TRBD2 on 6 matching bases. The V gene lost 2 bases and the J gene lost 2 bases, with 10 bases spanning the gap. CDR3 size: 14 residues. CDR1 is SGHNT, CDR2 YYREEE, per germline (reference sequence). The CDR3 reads CASSFLGGQETQYF. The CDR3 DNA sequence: TGTGCCAGCAGCTTTCTTGGGGGGCAAGAGACCCAGTACTTC. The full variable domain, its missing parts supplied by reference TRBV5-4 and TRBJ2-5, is ETGVTQSPTHLIKTRGQQVTLRCSSQSGHNTVSWYQQALGQGPQFIFQYYREEENGRGNFPPRFSGLQFPNYSSELNVNALELDDSALYLCASSFLGGQETQYFGPGTRLLVL.

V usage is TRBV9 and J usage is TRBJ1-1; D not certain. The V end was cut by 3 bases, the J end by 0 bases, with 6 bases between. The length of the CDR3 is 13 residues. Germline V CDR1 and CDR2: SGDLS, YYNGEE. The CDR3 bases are TGTGCCAGCAGCGCATCGGTGAACACTGAAGCTTTCTTT. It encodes CASSASVNTEAFF.

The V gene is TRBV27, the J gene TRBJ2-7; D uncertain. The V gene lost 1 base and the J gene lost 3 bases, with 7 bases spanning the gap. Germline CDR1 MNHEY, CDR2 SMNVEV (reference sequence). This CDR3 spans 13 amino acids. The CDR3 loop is CASSLLGNYEQYF. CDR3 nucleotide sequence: TGTGCCAGCAGTTTATTAGGGAACTACGAGCAGTACTTC.

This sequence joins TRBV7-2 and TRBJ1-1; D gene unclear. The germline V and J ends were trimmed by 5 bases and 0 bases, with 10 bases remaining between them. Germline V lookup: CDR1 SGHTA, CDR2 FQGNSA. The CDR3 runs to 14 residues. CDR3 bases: TGTGCCAGCAGCCGGGAGGGATTGAACACTGAAGCTTTCTTT. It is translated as CASSREGLNTEAFF.

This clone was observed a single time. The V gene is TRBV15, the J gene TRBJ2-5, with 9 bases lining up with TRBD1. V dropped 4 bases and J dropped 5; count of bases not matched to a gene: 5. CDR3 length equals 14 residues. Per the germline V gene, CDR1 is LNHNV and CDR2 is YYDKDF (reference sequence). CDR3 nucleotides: TGTGCCACCAGCATGAACAGGGGGCTGGAGACCCAGTACTTC. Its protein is CATSMNRGLETQYF.